This TCR beta chain came from a study of T-cell memory formation after mild COVID-19 (dated by TCRdb to about 2021). A note on the overall study: TCR sequence clusters from the two donors were largely donor specific. Longitudinal TCRalpha and TCRbeta repertoire sequencing tracked T-cell clones expanding and contracting after mild COVID-19 in two donors. The cohort comprised two young, previously healthy adult volunteers, one female and one male.

The CDR3 runs 14 amino acids, cysteine and phenylalanine included. Only the CDR3 region is kept as DNA, spanning 42 bases read in frame from base 1. Relative to germline, V is 3 bases shorter and J is 6 bases shorter, with 14 bases between their ends. The germline V gene specifies LGHNA as CDR1 and YSLEER as CDR2. Ficoll-Paque density gradient centrifugation was used to isolate PBMCs. In this sample, this clonotype turned up many times. Its antigen is currently not known. Base qualities are missing; no much larger clone stands one base away. These reads were obtained on an Illumina NovaSeq 6000. TCRalpha and TCRbeta cDNA libraries were constructed by 5'RACE with constant-segment primers, with sample barcodes and unique molecular identifiers being introduced. RNA was extracted from every sample with Trizol reagent. Library amplification was performed in two PCR steps, and a second sample barcode and Illumina TruSeq adapters were introduced in the second step. The libraries were sequenced on an Illumina NovaSeq using 2 x 150 bp paired-end reads. The authors' analysis ran thus. Reads were demultiplexed and collapsed into UMI-guided consensus sequences with migec v1.2.7. Using mixcr v2.1.11, UMI consensuses were aligned to TRA and TRB V and J templates and then assembled into clonotypes. Expanded or contracted clonotypes were those called significant by both edgeR and NoisET, with noise models trained on biological replicates. For edgeR calls, the cutoffs were a false discovery rate-adjusted p below 0.01 and a log2 fold-change threshold of 1. As an exploratory analysis of dynamics, max-normalized trajectories of the 1000 most abundant clonotypes were examined by PCA with hierarchical clustering. Separately sequenced CD4+ and CD8+ repertoires were used to assign a CD4 or CD8 phenotype to each responding clone. TCRdb redid the processing of the public reads, applying fastp at Q25 and MiXCR, and retained in-frame beta chains. Every entry covers one CDR3 protein and lists the most common genes and DNA from its rows. In this record, the V and J calls reflect TCRdb's handling and not the investigators' own analysis. The table for this sample lists about 110,000 distinct CDR3 sequences; roughly 14% of them were counted only once. About 39% of the sample is in the top ten clones.

Results and caveats for the whole study, not just this receptor: Contracting CD4+ clones turned up mainly in the CM and EM memory subsets, whereas EMRA was where CD8+ clones were enriched. Clones that contracted from day 15 to 85 showed balanced CD4/CD8 phenotypes, whereas a second wave of clones that expanded from day 15 to 37 leaned towards CD4+. The study included only a couple of mild cases, and larger cohorts that include severe cases with pre-infection samples were judged to be necessary. SARS-CoV-2 specificity was not confirmed for the second-wave clones peaking on day 37. Some responding clones were found in pre-infection memory, which suggests that pre-existing cross-reactive memory T cells took part in the SARS-CoV-2 response.

The TCR was taken from a man in his late teens or twenties who had mild COVID-19 (a few samples of this study predate the infection). The sample titles of this study are shuffled in the database, so cell type and time point are left out; the donor was told from shared clones. This chain is built from TRBV4-3 and TRBJ1-2; TRBD1 is a weak D gene call, 5 bases matching. Input material: PBMCs or a T cell subset sorted from them (not recorded which). The DNA sequence is given as TGCGCCAGCAGCCAGAAAACAGGAGGCGATGGCTACACCTTC. This codes for CASSQKTGGDGYTF.